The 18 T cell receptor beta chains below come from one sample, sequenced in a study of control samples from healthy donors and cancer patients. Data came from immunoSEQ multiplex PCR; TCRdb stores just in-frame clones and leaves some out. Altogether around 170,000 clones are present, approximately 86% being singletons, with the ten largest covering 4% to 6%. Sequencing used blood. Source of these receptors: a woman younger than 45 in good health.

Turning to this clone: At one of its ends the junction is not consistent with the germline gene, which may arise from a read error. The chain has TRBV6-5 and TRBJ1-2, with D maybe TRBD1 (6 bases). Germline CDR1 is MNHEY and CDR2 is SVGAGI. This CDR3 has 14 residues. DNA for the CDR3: TGTGCCAGCAGTGACTCTCAGGGGCGCGGAGGCTACACCTTC. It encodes CASSDSQGRGGYTF.

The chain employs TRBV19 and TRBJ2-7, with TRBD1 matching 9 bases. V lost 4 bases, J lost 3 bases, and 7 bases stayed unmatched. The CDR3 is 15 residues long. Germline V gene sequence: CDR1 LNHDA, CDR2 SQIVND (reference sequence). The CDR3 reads CASSTGDRVFYEQYF. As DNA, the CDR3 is TGTGCCAGTAGTACCGGGGACAGGGTTTTCTACGAGCAGTACTTC.

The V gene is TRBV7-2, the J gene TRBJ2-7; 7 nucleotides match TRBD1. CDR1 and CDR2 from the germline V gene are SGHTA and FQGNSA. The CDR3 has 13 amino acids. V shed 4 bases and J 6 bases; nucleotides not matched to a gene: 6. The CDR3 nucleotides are TGTGCCAGCAGCTACCAGGGGGTAGGCGAGCAGTACTTC. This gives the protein CASSYQGVGEQYF. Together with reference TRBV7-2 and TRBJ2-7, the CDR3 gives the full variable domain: GAGVSQSPSNKVTEKGKDVELRCDPISGHTALYWYRQSLGQGLEFLIYFQGNSAPDKSGLPSDRFSAERTGGSVSTLTIQRTQQEDSAVYLCASSYQGVGEQYFGPGTRLTVT.

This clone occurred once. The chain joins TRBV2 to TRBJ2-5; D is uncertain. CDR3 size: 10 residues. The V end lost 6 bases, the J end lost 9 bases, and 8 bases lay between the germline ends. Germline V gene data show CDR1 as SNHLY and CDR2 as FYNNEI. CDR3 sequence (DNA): TGTGCCAGCAGATTAAAGGCCCAGTACTTC. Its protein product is CASRLKAQYF.

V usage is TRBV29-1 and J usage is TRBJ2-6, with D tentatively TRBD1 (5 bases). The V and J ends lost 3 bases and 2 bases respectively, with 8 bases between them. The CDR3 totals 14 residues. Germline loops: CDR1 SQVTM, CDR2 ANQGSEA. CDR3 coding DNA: TGCAGCGTTGATGCGACAGCTGGGGCCAACGTCCTGACTTTC. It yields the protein CSVDATAGANVLTF. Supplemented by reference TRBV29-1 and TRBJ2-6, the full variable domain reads SAVISQKPSRDICQRGTSLTIQCQVDSQVTMMFWYRQQPGQSLTLIATANQGSEATYESGFVIDKFPISRPNLTFSTLTVSNMSPEDSSIYLCSVDATAGANVLTFGAGSRLTVL.

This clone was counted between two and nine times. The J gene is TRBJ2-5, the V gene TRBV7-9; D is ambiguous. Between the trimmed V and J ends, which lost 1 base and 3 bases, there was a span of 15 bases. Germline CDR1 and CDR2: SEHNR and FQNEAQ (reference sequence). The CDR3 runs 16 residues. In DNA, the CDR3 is TGTGCCAGCAGCTTAGGTATTTTGCGGTCTGAAGAGACCCAGTACTTC. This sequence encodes CASSLGILRSEETQYF.

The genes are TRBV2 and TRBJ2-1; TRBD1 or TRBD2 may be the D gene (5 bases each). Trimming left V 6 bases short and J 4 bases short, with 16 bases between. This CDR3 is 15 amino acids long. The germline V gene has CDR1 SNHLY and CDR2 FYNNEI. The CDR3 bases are TGTGCCAGCAGGGGACCGGGACCGAAGTACAATGAGCAGTTCTTC. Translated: CASRGPGPKYNEQFF.

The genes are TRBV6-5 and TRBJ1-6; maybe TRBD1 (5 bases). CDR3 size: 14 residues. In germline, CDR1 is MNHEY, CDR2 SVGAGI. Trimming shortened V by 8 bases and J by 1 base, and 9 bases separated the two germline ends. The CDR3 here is CASRAGSYNSPLHF. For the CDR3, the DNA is TGTGCCAGCCGGGCAGGGTCCTATAATTCACCCCTCCACTTT.

CDR3 DNA: TGTGCCAGCAGTTTCCTACCCACATACAATGAGCAGTTCTTC. It translates to CASSFLPTYNEQFF. V is TRBV27 and J is TRBJ2-1, with unresolved D. V was clipped by 3 bases and J by 4 bases, with 10 bases between them. The CDR3 has 14 amino acids. The germline V gene encodes CDR1 MNHEY and CDR2 SMNVEV (reference sequence).

Here the CDR3 reads CASSLRDYEQYV. The CDR3 DNA reads as TGTGCCAGCAGCTTACGCGATTACGAGCAGTACGTC. V and J are TRBV7-9 and TRBJ2-7, with unresolved D. The V and J ends lost 2 bases and 4 bases respectively, with 6 bases between them. Germline V gene lookup returns CDR1 SEHNR and CDR2 FQNEAQ (reference sequence). CDR3 length equals 12 residues.

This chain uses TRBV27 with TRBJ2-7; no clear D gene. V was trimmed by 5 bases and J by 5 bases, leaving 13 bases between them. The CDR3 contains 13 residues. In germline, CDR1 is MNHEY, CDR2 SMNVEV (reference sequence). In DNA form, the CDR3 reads TGTGCCAGCAGTGCCGGGTACATGAACGAGCAGTACTTC. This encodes CASSAGYMNEQYF.

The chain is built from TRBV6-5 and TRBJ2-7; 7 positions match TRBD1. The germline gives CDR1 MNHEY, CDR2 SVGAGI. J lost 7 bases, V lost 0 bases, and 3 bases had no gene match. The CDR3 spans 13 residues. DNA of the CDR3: TGTGCCAGCAGTTACTCTGAGACAGGGGAGCAGTACGTC. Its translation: CASSYSETGEQYV.

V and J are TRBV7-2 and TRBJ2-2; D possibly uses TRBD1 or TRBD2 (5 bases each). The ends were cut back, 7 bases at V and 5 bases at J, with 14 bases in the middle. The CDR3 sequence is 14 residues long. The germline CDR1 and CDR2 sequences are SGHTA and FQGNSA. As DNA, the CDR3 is TGTGCCAGCACTCTAGGGGACGGGACCGGGGAGCTGTTTTTT. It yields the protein CASTLGDGTGELFF.

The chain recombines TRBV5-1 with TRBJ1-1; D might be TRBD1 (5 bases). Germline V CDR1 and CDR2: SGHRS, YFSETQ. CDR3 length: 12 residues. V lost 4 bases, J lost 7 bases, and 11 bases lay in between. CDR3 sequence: CASSEDTFEAFF. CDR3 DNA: TGCGCCAGCAGCGAGGACACCTTTGAAGCTTTCTTT.

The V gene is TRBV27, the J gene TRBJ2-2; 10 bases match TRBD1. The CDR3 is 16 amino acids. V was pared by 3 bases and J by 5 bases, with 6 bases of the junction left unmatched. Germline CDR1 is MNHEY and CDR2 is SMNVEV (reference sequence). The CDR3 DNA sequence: TGTGCCAGCAGTTTTCAGGGACAGGGGATAACCGGGGAGCTGTTTTTT. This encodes CASSFQGQGITGELFF.

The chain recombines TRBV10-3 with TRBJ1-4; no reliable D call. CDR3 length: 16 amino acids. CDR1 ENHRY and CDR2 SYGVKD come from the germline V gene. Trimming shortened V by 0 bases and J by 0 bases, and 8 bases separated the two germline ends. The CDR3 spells CAISESGATTNEKLFF. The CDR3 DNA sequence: TGTGCCATCAGTGAGTCGGGTGCAACAACTAATGAAAAACTGTTTTTT.

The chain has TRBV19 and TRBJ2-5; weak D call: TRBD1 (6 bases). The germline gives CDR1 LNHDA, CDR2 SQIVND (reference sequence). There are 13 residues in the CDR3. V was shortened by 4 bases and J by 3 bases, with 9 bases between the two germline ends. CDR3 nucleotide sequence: TGTGCCAGTAGTAACTACAGGGAAGAGACCCAGTACTTC. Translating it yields CASSNYREETQYF.

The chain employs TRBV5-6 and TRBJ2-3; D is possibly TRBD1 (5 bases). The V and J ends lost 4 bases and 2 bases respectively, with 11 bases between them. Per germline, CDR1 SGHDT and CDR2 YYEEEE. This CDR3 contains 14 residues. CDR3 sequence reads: CASSPQDNTDTQYF. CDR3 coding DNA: TGTGCCAGCAGCCCCCAGGACAACACAGATACGCAGTATTTT.